These 13 T cell receptor beta chains were all obtained from the same sample, sequenced in a study of control samples from healthy donors and cancer patients. Assay: immunoSEQ multiplex PCR; the TCRdb copy retains only in-frame clones and omits some. The profile shows 150,000 to 200,000 clones, just under 95% of them singletons. Sequenced material: blood. These TCRs come from a woman between 40 and 50 years old in good health.

The chain uses TRBV7-2 and TRBJ1-2; a weak D match, TRBD1 (5 bases). CDR1 and CDR2 from the germline V gene are SGHTA and FQGNSA. The V and J ends lost 4 bases and 3 bases respectively, with 12 bases between them. This CDR3 spans 14 amino acids. The CDR3 sequence: CASSSAGTDYGYTF. DNA for the CDR3: TGTGCCAGCAGCTCCGCCGGGACGGACTATGGCTACACCTTC.

The genes are TRBV11-2 and TRBJ1-1, with D perhaps TRBD1 (6 bases). CDR3 size: 14 residues. V shed 4 bases and J shed 2 bases, with 11 bases lying between them. CDR1 SGHAT and CDR2 FQNNGV come from the germline V gene. Here the CDR3 reads CASSSRGFNTEAFF. The DNA for the CDR3 is TGTGCCAGCAGCTCCAGGGGCTTCAACACTGAAGCTTTCTTT.

This rearrangement joins TRBV7-2 to TRBJ2-7, with D possibly matching TRBD1 (5 bases). The germline V gene has CDR1 SGHTA and CDR2 FQGNSA. The length of the CDR3 is 15 residues. Trimming shortened V by 2 bases and J by 1 base, and 12 bases separated the two germline ends. The CDR3 region is CASSLRGGRSYEQYF. In DNA form, the CDR3 reads TGTGCCAGCAGCTTAAGGGGCGGCAGATCCTACGAGCAGTACTTC.

The CDR3 bases are TGTGCCAGCAGCGAGCAGGGGGACCCTTTCTATGGCTACACCTTC. Translating it yields CASSEQGDPFYGYTF. This chain connects TRBV7-2 to TRBJ1-2; TRBD1 agrees at 7 bases. J lost 4 bases, V lost 5 bases, and 10 bases had no gene match. CDR1 and CDR2 from the germline V gene are SGHTA and FQGNSA. The CDR3 consists of 15 residues.

The rearrangement uses TRBV19 and TRBJ1-2; D is undetermined. CDR3 length: 12 residues. CDR1 and CDR2 (germline): LNHDA, SQIVND (reference sequence). The V end was cut by 4 bases, the J end by 13 bases, with 16 bases between. The CDR3 sequence is CASSTGAVGRTF. The CDR3 DNA reads TGTGCCAGTAGTACAGGCGCCGTTGGGCGCACCTTC. The whole variable domain, remainder taken from reference TRBV19 and TRBJ1-2, is DGGITQSPKYLFRKEGQNVTLSCEQNLNHDAMYWYRQDPGQGLRLIYYSQIVNDFQKGDIAEGYSVSREKKESFPLTVTSAQKNPTAFYLCASSTGAVGRTFGSGTRLTVV.

This chain uses TRBV4-2 with TRBJ1-1, with unresolved D. CDR1 is LGHNA and CDR2 is YNFKEQ in the germline V gene. Deletions cut 1 base from V and 4 bases from J, with 13 bases between. This CDR3 has 15 amino acids. The CDR3, as DNA: TGTGCCAGCAGCCAAGTAATGAAATTGGGCACTGAAGCTTTCTTT. Translated: CASSQVMKLGTEAFF.

The chain is built from TRBV30 and TRBJ1-1; 11 nucleotides line up with TRBD1. The V segment lost 5 bases and the J segment 7 bases; nucleotides outside the gene matches: 6. This CDR3 is 13 amino acids long. Germline V gives CDR1 GTSNPN, CDR2 SVGIG (reference sequence). The DNA for the CDR3 is TGTGCCTGGGATGGGGACAGGGGGTTTGAAGCTTTCTTT. It encodes CAWDGDRGFEAFF.

The chain recombines TRBV5-4 with TRBJ1-1; D ambiguous. CDR3 length: 15 residues. V was clipped by 0 bases and J by 0 bases, with 9 bases between them. Germline CDR1 reads SGHNT; CDR2 reads YYREEE (reference sequence). CDR3 sequence reads: CASSLDVQMNTEAFF. CDR3 DNA: TGTGCCAGCAGCTTGGATGTTCAGATGAACACTGAAGCTTTCTTT.

V is TRBV6-5 and J is TRBJ1-1; D not resolved. Germline V lookup: CDR1 MNHEY, CDR2 SVGAGI. The CDR3 is made up of 15 amino acids. The ends were cut back, 0 bases at V and 1 base at J, with 9 bases in the middle. The chain's CDR3 is CASSYSTVANTEAFF. The CDR3 DNA reads TGTGCCAGCAGTTACTCGACGGTGGCGAACACTGAAGCTTTCTTT.

V and J are TRBV4-3 and TRBJ1-6; TRBD1 is a possible D gene (6 bases). The CDR3 extends over 16 amino acids. Trimming cost V 1 base and J 9 bases, with 16 bases left between them. Germline CDR1 reads LGHNA; CDR2 reads YSLEER. The CDR3 nucleotides read TGCGCCAGCAGCCAAGGGGGGCTTGGGGGCACTTCACCCCTCCACTTT. It is translated as CASSQGGLGGTSPLHF.

The CDR3 DNA follows: TGTGCTAGTGGTTTGGGGAGCGGGGGACCCTACAATGAGCAGTTCTTC. This sequence encodes CASGLGSGGPYNEQFF. The chain links TRBV12-5 to TRBJ2-1; 8 bases map to TRBD2. V trimming: 1 base; J trimming: 2 bases; junction bases outside the gene matches: 4. Germline CDR1 is LGHNT and CDR2 is FRNRAP. The CDR3 is 16 amino acids.

The rearrangement links TRBV11-2 to TRBJ1-1; D call uncertain. Germline CDR1 is SGHAT and CDR2 is FQNNGV. This CDR3 contains 15 residues. Trimming shortened V by 1 base and J by 0 bases, and 9 bases separated the two germline ends. CDR3 nucleotide sequence: TGTGCCAGCAGCTTAGGAAGCATTATGAACACTGAAGCTTTCTTT. Its translation: CASSLGSIMNTEAFF. The full variable domain, rest sourced from reference TRBV11-2 and TRBJ1-1, is EAGVAQSPRYKIIEKRQSVAFWCNPISGHATLYWYQQILGQGPKLLIQFQNNGVVDDSQLPKDRFSAERLKGVDSTLKIQPAKLEDSAVYLCASSLGSIMNTEAFFGQGTRLTVV.

The CDR3 reads CASSPGQDGDGYTF. The DNA for the CDR3 is TGTGCCAGCTCACCAGGACAGGATGGGGATGGCTACACCTTC. The V gene is TRBV18, the J gene TRBJ1-2, with 7 bases matching TRBD1. Germline V gene lookup returns CDR1 KGHSH and CDR2 LQKENI. With 2 bases clipped from V and 6 bases from J, the junction kept 6 bases outside the gene matches. The CDR3 totals 14 residues.